The 26 T cell receptor beta chains listed next were all sequenced from one sample in a study of T cells in Graves' hyperthyroidism and ophthalmopathy. RNA transcripts were the template for amplifying TCR beta CDR3 regions. The HTBI primer set served for first-round RT-PCR of the TCR CDR3. TCRdb itself ran the multiplex PCR reads through MiXCR, one entry per CDR3 protein. The sample lists about 350,000 distinct CDR3 sequences; about 16% were seen once. The specimen was blood. The receptors were gathered from a woman in her fifties or sixties with Graves' ophthalmopathy.

The chain employs TRBV20-1 and TRBJ1-4; D remains unclear. Germline V gives CDR1 DFQATT, CDR2 SNEGSKA (reference sequence). The CDR3 is 13 amino acids. The V end lost 0 bases, the J end lost 6 bases, and 8 bases lay between the germline ends. The CDR3 is CSARDPKDEKLFF. The CDR3 DNA sequence: TGCAGTGCTAGAGATCCGAAGGATGAAAAACTGTTTTTT.

The table lists this clonotype with many counts. J is TRBJ2-1 and V is TRBV7-9; D is perhaps TRBD1 or TRBD2 (5 bases each). The germline gives CDR1 SEHNR, CDR2 FQNEAQ (reference sequence). With 2 bases removed from V and 2 bases from J, the gap between germline ends came to 13 bases. The CDR3 spans 16 residues. CDR3: CASSLHRGPAYNEQFF. CDR3 bases: TGTGCCAGCAGCTTACACCGGGGACCGGCCTACAATGAGCAGTTCTTC.

This clonotype has ten or more counts. The gene calls are TRBV18 and TRBJ2-1, with TRBD2 matching 7 bases. Trimming removed 3 bases from V and 4 bases from J; junction bases left unmatched: 6. CDR1 is KGHSH and CDR2 is LQKENI in the germline V gene. The CDR3 runs 15 residues. CDR3 amino acids: CASSPLGRGYNEQFF. CDR3 coding DNA: TGTGCCAGCTCACCGCTGGGGAGGGGATACAATGAGCAGTTCTTC.

This chain connects TRBV10-3 to TRBJ2-3; 12 nucleotides match TRBD2. The germline CDR1 and CDR2 sequences are ENHRY and SYGVKD. V trimming: 8 bases; J trimming: 1 base; junction bases outside the gene matches: 4. The CDR3 length is 15 residues. The CDR3 is CAIGASGRGTDTQYF. The CDR3, as DNA: TGTGCCATCGGTGCTAGCGGGAGGGGCACAGATACGCAGTATTTT.

This clonotype came up many times. The chain recombines TRBV28 with TRBJ2-7, with a weak D call TRBD2 (5 bases). The CDR3 totals 13 residues. Germline CDR1 MDHEN, CDR2 SYDVKM. V was shortened by 4 bases and J by 0 bases, with 7 bases between the two germline ends. CDR3 in amino acids: CASSSGDSYEQYF. As DNA, the CDR3 is TGTGCCAGCAGTTCCGGGGACTCCTACGAGCAGTACTTC.

V usage is TRBV27 and J usage is TRBJ1-2; unclear D gene. V lost 6 bases to trimming and J lost 2 bases, with 10 bases between them. The CDR3 sequence is 13 residues long. From germline, CDR1 is MNHEY and CDR2 SMNVEV (reference sequence). CDR3 amino acids: CASRLSENYGYTF. In DNA form, the CDR3 reads TGTGCCAGCAGACTTTCGGAAAACTATGGCTACACCTTC.

This clonotype was observed at least ten times. DNA of the CDR3: TGTGCCAGCAGTTTGGTGCTAGCGGGAGCAGAGACCCAGTACTTC. This gives the protein CASSLVLAGAETQYF. This chain links TRBV2 with TRBJ2-5, with TRBD2 matching 10 bases. V dropped 5 bases and J dropped 4; count of bases not matched to a gene: 7. CDR1 is SNHLY, CDR2 FYNNEI, per germline. This CDR3 has 15 residues.

This clonotype came up many times. This chain connects TRBV2 to TRBJ2-3; D not certain. The germline V gene encodes CDR1 SNHLY and CDR2 FYNNEI. V lost 3 bases to trimming and J lost 7 bases, with 8 bases between them. CDR3 length: 12 amino acids. The CDR3 here is CASSEADYTQYF. CDR3 in DNA: TGTGCCAGCAGTGAGGCGGATTATACGCAGTATTTT.

This clonotype showed up just a few times. CDR3 coding DNA: TGTGCCAGCAGGGGAGGATGGAGGGAGGGCAATCAGCCCCAGCATTTT. Translation: CASRGGWREGNQPQHF. The V and J genes are TRBV12-3 or TRBV12-4 and TRBJ1-5; D gene ambiguous. Trimming removed 6 bases at V and 2 bases at J, with 17 bases between. This CDR3 comprises 16 residues.

This clonotype has a count of ten or more. The V and J genes are TRBV11-2 and TRBJ1-5; D is ambiguous. This CDR3 region has 15 residues. V was cut by 6 bases and J by 3 bases, with 15 bases left in between. Germline V gene lookup returns CDR1 SGHAT and CDR2 FQNNGV. The CDR3 nucleotides are TGTGCCAGCAGTCATGGAGCAACCCTCAATCAGCCCCAGCATTTT. Translating it yields CASSHGATLNQPQHF.

This clonotype was seen more than once but under ten times. CDR3 DNA sequence: TGTGCCAGTAGACCGAGTGGGGGGAGGAGCTCCTACAATGAGCAGTTCTTC. This translates into CASRPSGGRSSYNEQFF. The chain combines TRBV19 with TRBJ2-1, with D possibly being TRBD2 (6 bases). Germline V gene data show CDR1 as LNHDA and CDR2 as SQIVND (reference sequence). Trimming shortened V by 6 bases and J by 0 bases, and 18 bases separated the two germline ends. The CDR3 is 17 residues long.

The chain is built from TRBV20-1 and TRBJ2-7; D not certain. The CDR3 length is 13 residues. Germline CDR1 DFQATT, CDR2 SNEGSKA (reference sequence). V dropped 1 base and J dropped 5 bases, with 12 bases sitting between them. The CDR3: CSARAGSIDEQYF. CDR3 nucleotides: TGCAGTGCTAGAGCCGGGTCGATAGACGAGCAGTACTTC.

The table lists this clonotype with many counts. The chain carries TRBV28 and TRBJ2-7; TRBD2 matches at 10 bases. V lost 3 bases and J lost 3; bases outside the gene matches: 2. Germline V CDR1 and CDR2: MDHEN, SYDVKM. The CDR3 has 14 amino acids. CDR3 sequence reads: CASSLSSGSYEQYF. In nucleotides, the CDR3 is TGTGCCAGCAGTTTGTCTAGCGGGAGCTACGAGCAGTACTTC.

This clonotype showed up just a few times. One junction end disagrees with the germline gene, perhaps due to a read error. The CDR3 here is CASSLTQGPGLFLF. CDR3 bases: TGTGCCAGCAGCCTAACACAGGGGCCAGGTTTGTTTCTCTTC. The chain joins TRBV3-1 to TRBJ2-1; TRBD1 matches 7 bases. The CDR3 sequence is 14 residues long. CDR1 LGHDT and CDR2 YNNKEL come from the germline V gene (reference sequence).

The V gene is TRBV20-1, the J gene TRBJ2-7; the match to TRBD2 covers 15 bases. Trimming removed 6 bases from V and 3 bases from J; junction bases left unmatched: 12. Germline lookup yields CDR1 DFQATT and CDR2 SNEGSKA (reference sequence). This CDR3 has 17 amino acids. CDR3 residues: CSAPGLAGGLISYEQYF. The CDR3 DNA reads as TGCAGTGCCCCAGGACTAGCGGGAGGGCTGATAAGCTACGAGCAGTACTTC.

In this sample, this clonotype turned up a few times. The chain links TRBV15 to TRBJ2-7; D is uncertain. Trimming took off 3 bases at V and 6 bases at J, with 15 bases between the two ends. The germline V gene has CDR1 LNHNV and CDR2 YYDKDF (reference sequence). This CDR3 comprises 14 residues. Written as DNA, the CDR3 is TGTGCCACCAGCAGTCAACGGGCGAGCGTCGAGCAGTACTTC. This translates into CATSSQRASVEQYF.

This CDR3 is CASGPRGLRVTGELFF. CDR3 nucleotides: TGTGCCAGCGGACCCAGGGGGCTACGAGTCACCGGGGAGCTGTTTTTT. The chain carries TRBV6-2 or TRBV6-3 and TRBJ2-2; TRBD1 aligns across 8 bases. Germline V gene data show CDR1 as MNHEY and CDR2 as SVGEGT. V dropped 8 bases and J dropped 4; count of bases not matched to a gene: 12. This CDR3 region has 16 residues.

To note about this clonotype: A much larger clone is a single base away; this may be a read error. The chain recombines TRBV6-1 with TRBJ1-1, with unresolved D. V dropped 2 bases and J dropped 4 bases, with 5 bases sitting between them. This CDR3 contains 12 residues. CDR1 is MNHNS and CDR2 is SASEGT in the germline V gene. The CDR3 reads CASSERFTEAFF. The CDR3 DNA is TGTGCCAGCAGTGAACGATTCACTGAAGCTTTCTTT.

This chain uses TRBV6-5 with TRBJ2-3; 14 bases fit TRBD2. V gave up 2 bases and J gave up 3 bases; unmatched junction bases: 4. The CDR3 loop spans 17 amino acids. Per the germline V gene, CDR1 is MNHEY and CDR2 is SVGAGI. In nucleotides, the CDR3 is TGTGCCAGCAGTTACAGGGGACTAGCGGGAGCAACAGATACGCAGTATTTT. This codes for CASSYRGLAGATDTQYF.

In DNA, the CDR3 is TGTGCCAGCAGCTTACGTCACGGTAGCAATCAGCCCCAGCATTTT. Translation gives CASSLRHGSNQPQHF. V gene TRBV7-8 combines with J gene TRBJ1-5; D call uncertain. This CDR3 spans 15 amino acids. V lost 2 bases and J lost 0, with 8 bases in between. Germline CDR1 and CDR2: SGHVS and FQNEAQ.

The chain links TRBV6-2 or TRBV6-3 to TRBJ2-1, with a possible D match to TRBD1 (6 bases). Per the germline V gene, CDR1 is MNHEY and CDR2 is SVGEGT. V was pared by 5 bases and J by 4 bases, with 15 bases between. CDR3 length equals 15 residues. In nucleotides, the CDR3 is TGTGCCAGCAGTAGAGTACAGGGCCTGTACAATGAGCAGTTCTTC. Protein product: CASSRVQGLYNEQFF.

In its sample, this clonotype was seen a few times. The chain carries TRBV20-1 and TRBJ2-2, with D perhaps assigned TRBD1 or TRBD2 (5 bases each). The V end was cut by 0 bases, the J end by 2 bases, with 13 bases between. Germline CDR1 reads DFQATT; CDR2 reads SNEGSKA (reference sequence). CDR3 length: 16 residues. CDR3 in amino acids: CSARDGARENTGELFF. In DNA form, the CDR3 reads TGCAGTGCTAGAGATGGGGCCCGGGAAAACACCGGGGAGCTGTTTTTT.

This chain joins TRBV6-1 and TRBJ2-2; 7 bases are a match to TRBD2. The CDR3 is made up of 14 amino acids. V shed 3 bases, J shed 9 bases, and the junction held 7 bases outside the gene matches. The germline V gene has CDR1 MNHNS and CDR2 SASEGT. The CDR3 here is CASSDGGRARELFF. The CDR3 nucleotides are TGTGCCAGCAGTGACGGTGGGAGGGCGCGGGAGCTGTTTTTT.

The chain carries TRBV5-1 and TRBJ2-7; perhaps TRBD1 as D (6 bases). V lost 4 bases, J lost 2 bases, and 13 bases lay in between. This CDR3 has 14 residues. CDR1 is SGHRS, CDR2 YFSETQ, per germline. This chain's CDR3 is CASSPSTGTYEQYF. In nucleotides, the CDR3 is TGCGCCAGCAGCCCGAGTACAGGGACCTACGAGCAGTACTTC.

Concerning this clonotype itself: At one boundary the junction diverges from the germline segment, which might be a read error. The V and J genes are TRBV5-1 and TRBJ1-4; a possible D gene is TRBD1 (6 bases). The CDR3 has 16 amino acids. Germline CDR1 reads SGHRS; CDR2 reads YFSETQ. This CDR3 reads CAGSLISTGGNEKLFF. CDR3 DNA sequence: TGCGCCGGCAGCTTGATATCGACAGGAGGCAATGAAAAACTGTTTTTT.

This clonotype was counted only a few times. J is TRBJ2-1 and V is TRBV9; TRBD2 is a possible D gene (5 bases). The CDR3 has 14 residues. V lost 1 base, J lost 3 bases, and 8 bases lay in between. Germline V CDR1 and CDR2: SGDLS, YYNGEE. For the CDR3, the DNA is TGTGCCAGCAGCGTACGAGACTACTACAATGAGCAGTTCTTC. It is translated as CASSVRDYYNEQFF.